This is a list of T cell receptor beta chains from one sample in a study of Ad26.COV2.S vaccination and SARS-CoV-2 variants. Sequenced by immunoSEQ multiplex PCR; TCRdb stores in-frame clones only, minus some. The sample lists 300,000 to 350,000 clones, around 88% seen once, with just under 5% in the top ten. Sequencing used peripheral blood, obtained in a trial of Ad26.COV2.S vaccine versus placebo. The receptors were sampled from a person between 18 and 65 years old who received the Ad26.COV2.S COVID-19 vaccine or a placebo. The CDR3 runs from the conserved cysteine through the conserved F or W. The D gene is left open where the match is weak. Clone sizes are given selectively: once, few, many, or a class where the clone is expanded.

j_call clone_size d_call v_call cdr3_aa cdr3_nt
TRBJ2-7 - TRBD2 TRBV11-2 CASSFATGTNSYEQYF TGTGCCAGCAGCTTCGCCACCGGGACTAACTCCTACGAGCAGTACTTC
TRBJ2-2 - TRBD1 TRBV19 CASCVWDRVYTGELFF TGTGCCAGTTGCGTTTGGGACAGGGTATACACCGGGGAGCTGTTTTTT
TRBJ1-1 - TRBD1 TRBV6-5 CASRETGVENTEAFF TGTGCCAGCAGGGAGACAGGGGTAGAAAACACTGAAGCTTTCTTT
TRBJ2-1 few - TRBV7-2 CASSFGGGSYNEQFF TGTGCCAGCAGCTTCGGGGGCGGATCCTACAATGAGCAGTTCTTC
TRBJ1-5 - - TRBV2 CASSEGGFNQPQHF TGTGCCAGCAGTGAAGGGGGCTTTAATCAGCCCCAGCATTTT
TRBJ2-7 - TRBD1 TRBV4-1 CASSHYIGQGARYEQYF TGCGCCAGCAGCCATTATATCGGGCAGGGGGCGCGCTACGAGCAGTACTTC
TRBJ1-5 - - TRBV6-5 CASSQQSEPQHF TGTGCCAGCAGCCAACAGAGTGAGCCCCAGCATTTT
TRBJ2-3 - - TRBV19 CASSIRGLGTDTQYF TGTGCCAGTAGTATACGGGGGTTGGGCACAGATACGCAGTATTTT
TRBJ2-3 - TRBD2 TRBV5-4 CASSSVALAGGITSTDTQYF TGTGCCAGCAGCTCTGTCGCCCTAGCGGGGGGTATTACTAGCACAGATACGCAGTATTTT
TRBJ2-7 few - TRBV5-6 CASSAMGGAYEQYF TGTGCCAGCAGCGCCATGGGCGGGGCCTACGAGCAGTACTTC
TRBJ2-1 - - TRBV6-5 CASSPTGGAYNEQFF TGTGCCAGCAGTCCCACTGGTGGAGCCTACAATGAGCAGTTCTTC
TRBJ2-2 - TRBD2 TRBV13 CASSPGGLAYTGELFF TGTGCCAGCAGCCCCGGGGGACTAGCTTACACCGGGGAGCTGTTTTTT
TRBJ1-1 few - TRBV10-3 CGAGPSTNTEAFF TGTGGGGCGGGTCCATCGACAAACACTGAAGCTTTCTTT